This section outlines one T cell receptor (beta chain) sequence together with its context. Antigen specificity is unknown. An end of the junction does not agree with germline; a read error may underlie this. This sample stems from a study of T cell repertoires in cytomegalovirus infection. TCRdb re-called the reads through MiXCR, storing one row per CDR3 protein. The table lists fewer than 250,000 distinct CDR3 sequences, around an eighth of them singletons. Study-wide findings and caveats: Carriers of CMV and the relevant HLA type were discriminated by public TCR beta frequency.

CDR1 is SGHDT, CDR2 YYEEEE, per germline. The CDR3 contains 14 residues. What was sequenced was PBMCs. The receptor's source is a human donor in good health (CMV status not recorded). Some clones in this sample may be carry-over from other donors' samples. The chain is built from TRBV5-6 and TRBJ2-5; D is uncertain. CDR3 coding DNA: TGTGCCAGCAGCTTGGAGGCCATCCAAGAGACCAAGTACTTC. Encoded protein: CASSLEAIQETKYF.